This T cell receptor beta chain was sequenced in a study of spatial heterogeneity in lung cancer. Study summary: Consistent detection of more beta-chain than alpha-chain sequences was observed.

This clonotype is classed as medium-sized. Every TCR cDNA molecule bore a unique molecular identifier. TCRdb reprocessed the 5' RACE reads with MiXCR, giving one entry per CDR3 protein. Here the sample spans fewer than 2,000 distinct CDR3 sequences, about a sixth being singletons. Described time point: sample taken at primary tumor resection. Germline V gene sequence: CDR1 GTSNPN, CDR2 SVGIG (reference sequence). The V gene lost 4 bases and the J gene lost 10 bases, with 22 bases spanning the gap. The CDR3 is 15 amino acids. Sequenced material: normal lung tissue next to the tumor, taken at surgery. This TCR was sampled from a male donor with early-stage non-small cell lung cancer. The V gene is TRBV30, the J gene TRBJ1-4; D possibly corresponds to TRBD1 (5 bases). The CDR3 loop reads CAWNYAGGDVGKLFF. CDR3 nucleotide sequence: TGTGCCTGGAACTACGCAGGAGGGGACGTCGGAAAACTGTTTTTT.